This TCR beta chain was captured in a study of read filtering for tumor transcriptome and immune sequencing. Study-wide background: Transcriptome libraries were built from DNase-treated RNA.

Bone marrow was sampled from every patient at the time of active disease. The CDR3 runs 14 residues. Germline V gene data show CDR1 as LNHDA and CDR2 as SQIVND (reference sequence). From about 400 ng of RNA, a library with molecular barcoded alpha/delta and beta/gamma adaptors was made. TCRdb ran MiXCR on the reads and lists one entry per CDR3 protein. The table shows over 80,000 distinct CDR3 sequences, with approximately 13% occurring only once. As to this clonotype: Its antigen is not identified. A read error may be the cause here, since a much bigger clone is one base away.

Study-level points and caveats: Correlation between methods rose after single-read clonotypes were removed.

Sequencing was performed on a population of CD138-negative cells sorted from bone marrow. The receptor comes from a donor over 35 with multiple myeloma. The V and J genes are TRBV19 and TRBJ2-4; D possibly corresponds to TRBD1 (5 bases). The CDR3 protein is CTSSDTIAKNIQYF. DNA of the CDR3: TGTACCAGTTCGGACACAATAGCCAAAAACATTCAGTACTTC.